This record concerns one T cell receptor beta chain sequence. Its antigen remains unknown. Looked up from germline, CDR1 is SGHNT and CDR2 is YYREEE (reference sequence). This CDR3 has 13 residues. V was pared by 4 bases and J by 2 bases, with 9 bases between. The record originates from a study of cytomegalovirus exposure and HLA in healthy donors. Amplification used 60 Vbeta primers and 13 Jbeta primers. Assay used: immunoSEQ multiplex PCR; TCRdb lists only in-frame clones, some missing. The table records about 100,000 clones, about four fifths of them present only once. Healthy bone marrow donors formed the donor group. The study, taken as a whole, reports: A cluster of highly shared sequence variants was likely a sequencing artifact. With later analysis, a missense DCLRE1C variant became linked to TCR beta V- and J-gene trimming. TCR sequences were mostly rare, though some public TCRs occurred in many donors.

Sequenced material: PBMCs. The V call is TRBV5-4, the J call TRBJ2-5; no firm D call. This sequence originates from a female donor in good health and CMV-seropositive. CDR3 loop: CASSRQGQETQYF. Written as DNA, the CDR3 is TGTGCCAGCAGCAGACAAGGACAAGAGACCCAGTACTTC.